Each of the 20 T cell receptor beta chains below was sequenced from the same sample in a study of CD8 T cells in Susac syndrome. cDNA came from around 0.5 to 1 ug RNA primed by random hexamers. One entry per CDR3 protein, called by TCRdb with MiXCR from the immunoSEQ multiplex PCR reads. The profile shows around 180,000 distinct CDR3 sequences, about 95% of them singletons. The specimen was CD8+ T cells from PBMCs. The receptors originated from a human donor with multiple sclerosis.

The gene calls are TRBV6-4 and TRBJ1-2; TRBD1 aligns across 7 bases. This CDR3 has 15 residues. V gave up 6 bases and J gave up 8 bases; unmatched junction bases: 15. Germline loops: CDR1 MRHNA, CDR2 SNTAGT. CDR3 bases: TGTGCCAGCAGGCCCCGCTTCGACAGGGATCTAGGCTACACCTTC. This sequence encodes CASRPRFDRDLGYTF.

V gene TRBV9 combines with J gene TRBJ1-4; TRBD1 is a possible D gene (5 bases). The CDR3 is 14 residues long. Trimming took 3 bases from V and 3 from J, leaving 9 bases between them. The germline V gene encodes CDR1 SGDLS and CDR2 YYNGEE. The CDR3 DNA follows: TGTGCCAGCAGCGGAGGGGTGGCTAATGAAAAACTGTTTTTT. The encoded protein is CASSGGVANEKLFF.

The chain has TRBV20-1 and TRBJ2-3; 15 nucleotides agree with TRBD2. The CDR3 sequence is 16 residues long. Germline CDR1 is DFQATT and CDR2 is SNEGSKA (reference sequence). The ends lost 5 bases at V and 5 bases at J; junction bases unmatched: 8. The CDR3 nucleotides are TGCAGTGCTCCCCAAGGGACTAGCGGGAGGTTAGATACGCAGTATTTT. Residues: CSAPQGTSGRLDTQYF.

The chain combines TRBV20-1 with TRBJ2-7; 10 bases are shared with TRBD1. Germline assignment: CDR1 DFQATT and CDR2 SNEGSKA (reference sequence). The CDR3 consists of 14 residues. V was pared by 6 bases and J by 4 bases, with 9 bases of the junction left unmatched. CDR3 in amino acids: CSAIPGTGAYEQYF. The DNA for the CDR3 is TGCAGTGCCATACCCGGGACAGGGGCGTACGAGCAGTACTTC.

The V gene is TRBV12-3 or TRBV12-4, the J gene TRBJ2-5; TRBD2 aligns across 11 bases. J was trimmed by 4 bases and V by 6 bases; bases with no gene match: 7. The CDR3 has 15 residues. CDR3 loop: CASRQLAGEGETQYF. The CDR3 DNA reads TGTGCCAGCAGGCAACTAGCGGGAGAAGGAGAGACCCAGTACTTC.

V and J are TRBV28 and TRBJ2-7; no definite D call. The CDR3 covers 12 residues. The germline V gene has CDR1 MDHEN and CDR2 SYDVKM. V was trimmed by 8 bases and J by 2 bases, leaving 10 bases between them. In DNA form, the CDR3 reads TGTGCCAGCGCCTTGGGTCCCTACGAGCAGTACTTC. Protein: CASALGPYEQYF.

The chain employs TRBV20-1 and TRBJ2-4; D not resolved. Trimming took 3 bases from V and 6 from J, leaving 15 bases between them. CDR1 and CDR2 (germline): DFQATT, SNEGSKA (reference sequence). The CDR3 loop spans 14 amino acids. In nucleotides, the CDR3 is TGCAGTGCTAGGGCCTCCGGTCCTAGAAACATTCAGTACTTC. Its protein is CSARASGPRNIQYF.

J is TRBJ2-4 and V is TRBV9; D is ambiguous. The CDR3 runs to 13 residues. Trimming stripped 3 bases from V and 5 bases from J, with 9 bases between. Germline lookup yields CDR1 SGDLS and CDR2 YYNGEE. The CDR3 loop reads CASSGSPENIQYF. The CDR3 bases are TGTGCCAGCAGCGGGAGTCCCGAAAACATTCAGTACTTC.

The rearrangement links TRBV6-5 to TRBJ2-7; 7 nucleotides line up with TRBD2. Germline trimming cut 0 bases from V and 6 bases from J; bases unmatched to any gene: 5. The CDR3 sequence is 14 residues long. The germline V gene encodes CDR1 MNHEY and CDR2 SVGAGI. The CDR3 coding sequence is TGTGCCAGCAGTTACTCGGGAGGGGCTGGCGAGCAGTACTTC. This sequence encodes CASSYSGGAGEQYF.

The chain recombines TRBV29-1 with TRBJ2-5; tentatively, D is TRBD1 (5 bases). The length of the CDR3 is 18 residues. Germline V gene data show CDR1 as SQVTM and CDR2 as ANQGSEA. The V gene lost 0 bases and the J gene lost 0 bases, with 20 bases spanning the gap. CDR3 sequence (DNA): TGCAGCGTTGAAGATCTAAGAGCGAGACAGCCGTACCAAGAGACCCAGTACTTC. This gives the protein CSVEDLRARQPYQETQYF.

The chain has TRBV20-1 and TRBJ2-7; D may be TRBD1 (6 bases). This CDR3 is 13 amino acids long. The V gene's germline CDR1 is DFQATT and CDR2 SNEGSKA (reference sequence). V shed 6 bases and J shed 0 bases, with 12 bases lying between them. The CDR3 coding sequence is TGCAGTGCCGCAGGGGATGGCTCCTACGAGCAGTACTTC. Protein sequence: CSAAGDGSYEQYF.

V is TRBV27 and J is TRBJ2-3, with 14 bases fitting TRBD2. In germline, CDR1 is MNHEY, CDR2 SMNVEV (reference sequence). The CDR3 sequence is 15 residues long. With 3 bases clipped from V and 6 bases from J, the junction kept 2 bases outside the gene matches. The CDR3: CASSLGLAGVDTQYF. The CDR3 DNA sequence: TGTGCCAGCAGTTTGGGACTAGCGGGAGTGGATACGCAGTATTTT.

The chain carries TRBV14 and TRBJ1-6, with D tentatively TRBD1 (5 bases). This CDR3 region has 18 residues. Germline CDR1 is SGHDN and CDR2 is FVKESK. V dropped 0 bases and J dropped 0 bases, with 12 bases sitting between them. The CDR3 loop reads CASSQDSGLFSYNSPLHF. CDR3 DNA sequence: TGTGCCAGCAGCCAAGATTCGGGGCTCTTCTCCTATAATTCACCCCTCCACTTT.

The chain couples TRBV30 to TRBJ1-1, with no clear D. The CDR3 loop spans 13 amino acids. V lost 5 bases, J lost 1 base, and 11 bases lay in between. The V gene's germline CDR1 is GTSNPN and CDR2 SVGIG (reference sequence). Here the CDR3 DNA reads TGTGCCTGGCGAGGCCAAGGGAACACTGAAGCTTTCTTT. Translated: CAWRGQGNTEAFF.

The rearrangement joins TRBV12-3 or TRBV12-4 to TRBJ2-3, with 10 bases lining up with TRBD1. Trimming removed 4 bases from V and 5 bases from J; junction bases left unmatched: 3. The CDR3 extends over 14 amino acids. As DNA, the CDR3 is TGTGCCAGCAGTTGGGGACAGGGGCTAGATACGCAGTATTTT. This codes for CASSWGQGLDTQYF.

This rearrangement joins TRBV3-1 to TRBJ1-1; 7 nucleotides agree with TRBD1. There are 15 residues in the CDR3. After removal of 4 bases from V and 1 base from J, the junction contained 6 bases not matched to a gene. Germline V gene sequence: CDR1 LGHDT, CDR2 YNNKEL (reference sequence). The CDR3 sequence is CASSPYRGANTEAFF. The CDR3 DNA reads TGTGCCAGCAGCCCCTACAGGGGAGCGAACACTGAAGCTTTCTTT.

The chain employs TRBV9 and TRBJ2-7; 7 bases are a match to TRBD1. V shed 3 bases, J shed 2 bases, and the junction held 8 bases outside the gene matches. This CDR3 has 15 residues. Germline lookup yields CDR1 SGDLS and CDR2 YYNGEE. The CDR3 nucleotides are TGTGCCAGCAGCGCCACCGGGACAGTTGCCTACGAGCAGTACTTC. The encoded protein is CASSATGTVAYEQYF.

This rearrangement joins TRBV13 to TRBJ2-5; 7 positions agree with TRBD2. Germline assignment: CDR1 PRHDT and CDR2 FYEKMQ (reference sequence). The length of the CDR3 is 14 residues. V lost 5 bases, J lost 0 bases, and 3 bases stayed unmatched. CDR3 in amino acids: CASSPLADQETQYF. The DNA of the CDR3 is TGTGCCAGCAGCCCTCTAGCGGACCAAGAGACCCAGTACTTC. Based on the CDR3 plus reference TRBV13 and TRBJ2-5, the full variable domain is AAGVIQSPRHLIKEKRETATLKCYPIPRHDTVYWYQQGPGQDPQFLISFYEKMQSDKGSIPDRFSAQQFSDYHSELNMSSLELGDSALYFCASSPLADQETQYFGPGTRLLVL.

This chain joins TRBV3-1 and TRBJ1-3; no reliable D call. The V and J ends lost 5 bases and 0 bases respectively, with 8 bases between them. CDR1 and CDR2 (germline): LGHDT, YNNKEL (reference sequence). This CDR3 contains 14 residues. DNA for the CDR3: TGTGCCAGCAGCAACACATACTCTGGAAACACCATATATTTT. It encodes CASSNTYSGNTIYF.

The V and J genes are TRBV29-1 and TRBJ2-1; weak D call: TRBD2 (6 bases). The CDR3 spans 14 residues. V was cut by 4 bases and J by 4 bases, with 14 bases left in between. In germline, CDR1 is SQVTM, CDR2 ANQGSEA. The CDR3 DNA is TGCAGCGTTGTAGTAGCGGAACGGTACAATGAGCAGTTCTTC. This codes for CSVVVAERYNEQFF.